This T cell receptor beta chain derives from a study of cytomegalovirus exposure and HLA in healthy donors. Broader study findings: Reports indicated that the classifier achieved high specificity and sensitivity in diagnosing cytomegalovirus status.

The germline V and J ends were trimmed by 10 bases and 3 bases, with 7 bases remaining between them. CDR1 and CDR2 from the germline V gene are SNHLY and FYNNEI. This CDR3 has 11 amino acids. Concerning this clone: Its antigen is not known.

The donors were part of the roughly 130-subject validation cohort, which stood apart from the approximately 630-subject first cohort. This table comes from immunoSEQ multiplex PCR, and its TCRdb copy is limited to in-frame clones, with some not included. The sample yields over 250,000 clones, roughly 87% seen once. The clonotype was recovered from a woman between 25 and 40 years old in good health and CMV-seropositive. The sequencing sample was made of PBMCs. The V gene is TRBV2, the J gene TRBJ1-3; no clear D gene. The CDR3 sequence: CATTGGNTIYF. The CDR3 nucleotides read TGTGCCACCACCGGTGGAAACACCATATATTTT.